These T cell receptor beta chains were read from a single sample in a study of identical twins. One entry per CDR3 protein, called by TCRdb with MiXCR from the 5' RACE reads. The sample consists of under 350,000 distinct CDR3 sequences, 8% to 9.5% of them appearing once. The sample was also linked to a second study, of yellow fever vaccine responses in identical twins.

Sequenced sample: CD8+ T cells sorted from blood. The source is a woman between 18 and 30 years old in good health. The CDR3 runs from the conserved cysteine through the conserved F or W. Each record gives: J gene, V gene, clone size, D gene, CDR3 DNA, CDR3 protein. D genes are given only for firm matches. Only some rows state a clone size, as once, few, many or a class for expanded clones.

>TRBJ2-3|TRBV7-3|.|TRBD1
TGTGCCAGCAGCACGTCGGACAGGGTCGAAATCACAGATACGCAGTATTTT
CASSTSDRVEITDTQYF
>TRBJ2-1|TRBV20-1|few|TRBD2
TGCAGTGCTAGAGATGGGACTAGGTCTGAGCAGTTCTTC
CSARDGTRSEQFF
>TRBJ2-1|TRBV6-5|few|TRBD2
TGTGCCAGCAGTTACTCGTCTACGGGGGGCTCCTACAATGAGCAGTTCTTC
CASSYSSTGGSYNEQFF
>TRBJ2-7|TRBV30|.|.
TGTGCCTGGAGGGCCGGGGTCGACCCGAACTACGAGCAGTACTTC
CAWRAGVDPNYEQYF
>TRBJ2-7|TRBV11-1|.|TRBD2
TGTGCCAGCAGCTACGGACGGGAGGGATACTACGAGCAGTACTTC
CASSYGREGYYEQYF
>TRBJ2-1|TRBV15|few|.
TGTGCCACCAGCAGAGGCCGGGACCCCTACAATGAGCAGTTCTTC
CATSRGRDPYNEQFF
>TRBJ1-1|TRBV5-1|.|TRBD1
TGCGCCAGCAGCTTGGTATCGGGACAGGGCTTCACTGAAGCTTTCTTT
CASSLVSGQGFTEAFF
>TRBJ2-1|TRBV7-9|.|TRBD2
TGTGCCAGCAGCTCCCCGACTAGCGGAACCTACAATGAGCAGTTCTTC
CASSSPTSGTYNEQFF
>TRBJ2-7|TRBV25-1|few|.
TGTGCCAGCAGTGGGCTCGGCTCCTACGAGCAGTACTTC
CASSGLGSYEQYF
>TRBJ2-3|TRBV6-4|.|TRBD1
TGTGCCAGCAGCGGGACAGTGTCCCACACAGATACGCAGTATTTT
CASSGTVSHTDTQYF
>TRBJ2-7|TRBV2|.|.
TGTGCCAGCAAATGGACCGACTACGAGCAGTACTTC
CASKWTDYEQYF
>TRBJ2-6|TRBV6-1|few|TRBD1
TGTGCCAGCAGTACCCAGACAGGGACTGGGGCCAACGTCCTGACTTTC
CASSTQTGTGANVLTF
>TRBJ2-3|TRBV11-2|.|.
TGTGCCAGCAGCTTAGATCCCACAGATACGCAGTATTTT
CASSLDPTDTQYF
>TRBJ2-1|TRBV4-3|.|TRBD2
TGCGCCAGCAGCCAGCGAGGACTAGCGGACTACAATGAGCAGTTCTTC
CASSQRGLADYNEQFF
>TRBJ2-7|TRBV13|few|TRBD2
TGTGCCAGCGGCGTGGTCGGGGGGGACTACGAGCAGTACTTC
CASGVVGGDYEQYF
>TRBJ1-2|TRBV9|.|TRBD1
TGTGCCAGCAGCGTTGACAGGGCAAATGAGAATGGCTACACCTTC
CASSVDRANENGYTF
>TRBJ2-3|TRBV4-3|.|.
TGCGCCAGCAGCCCGTTGGCGAACAGGGCAGATACGCAGTATTTT
CASSPLANRADTQYF
>TRBJ1-1|TRBV28|.|.
TGTGCCAGCAGTTTTTGGGACACTGAAGCTTTCTTT
CASSFWDTEAFF
>TRBJ2-7|TRBV7-2|few|.
TGTGCCAGCAGCTTAGAGGGATATAGTCAGCGGGAGCAGTACTTC
CASSLEGYSQREQYF
>TRBJ2-2|TRBV7-2|.|TRBD2
TGTGCCAGCAGCTTCGGACTAGAGCCCGGGGAGCTGTTTTTT
CASSFGLEPGELFF
>TRBJ2-2|TRBV25-1|many|.
TGTGCCAGTCAAGGCAGGGGGGATGATACCGGGGAGCTGTTTTTT
CASQGRGDDTGELFF
>TRBJ2-6|TRBV5-6|few|.
TGTGCCAGCAGCTTGAGTGGGGCCGGGGCCAACGTCCTGACTTTC
CASSLSGAGANVLTF
>TRBJ2-7|TRBV29-1|many|TRBD1
TGCAGCGTCCGGTTCGGGACAGGGAATTATGCCCACTCCTACGAGCAGTACTTC
CSVRFGTGNYAHSYEQYF
>TRBJ2-3|TRBV4-3|many|.
TGCGCCAGCAGCCACACAGACAGGACCACAGATACGCAGTATTTT
CASSHTDRTTDTQYF
>TRBJ2-7|TRBV7-9|few|.
TGTGCCAGCAGTCACCGGGACGGACCCTACGAGCAGTACTTC
CASSHRDGPYEQYF
>TRBJ2-7|TRBV6-2/TRBV6-3|.|TRBD2
TGTGCCAGCAGTACAGGACTAGGTAGCTACGAGCAGTACTTC
CASSTGLGSYEQYF
>TRBJ2-3|TRBV27|many|.
TGTGCCAGCAGTTTCCTCCGCACAGATACGCAGTATTTT
CASSFLRTDTQYF
>TRBJ2-1|TRBV20-1|.|.
TGCAGTGCCCCTCGTGGCTATGAGCAGTTCTTC
CSAPRGYEQFF
>TRBJ2-3|TRBV2|.|TRBD2
TGTGCCAGCAGGGGGACTAGCGGGGGGGTTACAGATACGCAGTATTTT
CASRGTSGGVTDTQYF
>TRBJ1-1|TRBV6-5|many|.
TGTGCCAGCAGGCAGTACACTGAAGCTTTCTTT
CASRQYTEAFF
>TRBJ2-5|TRBV7-9|many|TRBD1
TGTGCCAGCAGCTTCTGGGACAGACAAGAGACCCAGTACTTC
CASSFWDRQETQYF
>TRBJ2-1|TRBV12-3/TRBV12-4|many|.
TGTGCCAGCAGTTTATCCGGAGGGGGTACCAATGAGCAGTTCTTC
CASSLSGGGTNEQFF
>TRBJ2-4|TRBV7-9|many|TRBD2
TGTGCCAGCAGCGAGGGGAGGGAGGCCAAAAACATTCAGTACTTC
CASSEGREAKNIQYF
>TRBJ2-1|TRBV29-1|few|.
TGCAGCGTCGCCGACCTGGCTTGGGGTGAGCAGTTCTTC
CSVADLAWGEQFF
>TRBJ2-5|TRBV12-3/TRBV12-4|.|TRBD2
TGTGCCAGCAGTTTCGCGGGGGGGTCCCAAGAGACCCAGTACTTC
CASSFAGGSQETQYF
>TRBJ1-2|TRBV10-3|.|.
TGTGCCACTTCCTCAATCGACGTGGGGAATGGCTACACCTTC
CATSSIDVGNGYTF
>TRBJ2-3|TRBV4-1|.|TRBD2
TGCGCCAGCAGCGAAAGACTAGCGGGCGGCACAGATACGCAGTATTTT
CASSERLAGGTDTQYF
>TRBJ2-7|TRBV7-2|few|.
TGTGCCAGCAGCTTACGTGGGGCAGGGAGCTCCTACGAGCAGTACTTC
CASSLRGAGSSYEQYF
>TRBJ2-5|TRBV5-1|few|.
TGCGCCAGCAGCCTTTACCTTGGTGGGTTACAAGAGACCCAGTACTTC
CASSLYLGGLQETQYF
>TRBJ2-2|TRBV20-1|.|TRBD1
TGCAGTGCTAGGGGGACAGAAACCACCTCTTTTGGGGAGCTGTTTTTT
CSARGTETTSFGELFF
>TRBJ1-2|TRBV4-2|.|TRBD1
TGTGCCAGCAGCCAAGACAGGGGGCAGAGGGAGGGCTACACCTTC
CASSQDRGQREGYTF
>TRBJ2-1|TRBV7-9|few|TRBD1
TGTGCCAGCAGCTTACCCACCGGGACAGGGTACAATGAGCAGTTCTTC
CASSLPTGTGYNEQFF
>TRBJ1-1|TRBV25-1|few|TRBD1
TGTGCCAGCAGTGAACAGGGGGCCACTGAAGCTTTCTTT
CASSEQGATEAFF
>TRBJ2-3|TRBV7-2|many|TRBD1
TGTGCCAGCAGCCCGGTAGAGGGGGCCTTCACAGATACGCAGTATTTT
CASSPVEGAFTDTQYF
>TRBJ2-7|TRBV7-9|.|.
TGTGCCAGCAGCGGCGGGACGCCCGAGCAGTACTTC
CASSGGTPEQYF
>TRBJ2-5|TRBV7-9|many|.
TGTGCCAGCAGGGATACTAGGGACCAAGAGACCCAGTACTTC
CASRDTRDQETQYF
>TRBJ2-2|TRBV15|.|.
TGTGCCACCAGCAGAGGGATCCCCAGGGATTCGAACACCGGGGAGCTGTTTTTT
CATSRGIPRDSNTGELFF
>TRBJ2-5|TRBV2|.|.
TGTGCCAGCATCGGTACCTGGCAAGAGACCCAGTACTTC
CASIGTWQETQYF
>TRBJ2-1|TRBV20-1|many|.
TGCAGTGCGACGGGGCCTAGCTCCTACAATGAGCAGTTCTTC
CSATGPSSYNEQFF
>TRBJ2-2|TRBV24-1|.|.
TGTGCCACCACGGACGTTTCCACCGGGGAGCTGTTTTTT
CATTDVSTGELFF
>TRBJ2-7|TRBV4-3|.|TRBD2
TGCGCCAGCAGCCAAACCCTAGCGGAGTACGAGCAGTACTTC
CASSQTLAEYEQYF
>TRBJ2-1|TRBV20-1|few|TRBD2
TGCAGTGCTAGAGATCCAGACGGGACTAGCGGTTACAATGAGCAGTTCTTC
CSARDPDGTSGYNEQFF
>TRBJ2-7|TRBV28|few|.
TGTGCCAGCAGAAGCCGGGAATCCTACGAGCAGTACTTC
CASRSRESYEQYF
>TRBJ2-2|TRBV3-1|many|TRBD2
TGTGCCAGCAGCCCGGGACTAGCGGGGGACACCGGGGAGCTGTTTTTT
CASSPGLAGDTGELFF
>TRBJ2-1|TRBV11-1|few|.
TGTGCCAGCAGCCCCAAAGGTGGTGGGTTGAGCTCCTACAATGAGCAGTTCTTC
CASSPKGGGLSSYNEQFF
>TRBJ2-3|TRBV29-1|many|.
TGCAGCGTTCAAGGAACAGATACGCAGTATTTT
CSVQGTDTQYF
>TRBJ2-1|TRBV7-8|few|TRBD2
TGTGCCAGCAGCTTACTGTCGGCGGGAGGGCCTGCCTACAATGAGCAGTTCTTC
CASSLLSAGGPAYNEQFF